These 17 T cell receptor beta chains came from one sample sequenced in a study of response to subunit inactivated influenza vaccine. TCRdb reanalysed the RT-PCR reads using MiXCR and keeps one entry per CDR3 protein. The sample consists of 250,000 to 350,000 distinct CDR3 sequences, roughly 20% of them appearing once. Source: PBMCs from blood, taken approximately 20 months after vaccination. Source of these receptors: a man aged 50-75 years who received an inactivated influenza vaccine.

This clonotype was counted between two and nine times. The chain uses TRBV12-3 or TRBV12-4 and TRBJ1-5; tentative D call: TRBD1 (6 bases). CDR3 length: 14 amino acids. Trimming shortened V by 5 bases and J by 1 base, and 9 bases separated the two germline ends. The CDR3 nucleotides are TGTGCCAGCAGTCCCGACAGGAGCAATCAGCCCCAGCATTTT. Amino acids: CASSPDRSNQPQHF.

The chain joins TRBV20-1 to TRBJ2-3, with 11 nucleotides matching TRBD2. This CDR3 region has 17 residues. Unmatched junction bases numbered 10, after V lost 5 bases and J lost 0 bases. From germline, CDR1 is DFQATT and CDR2 SNEGSKA (reference sequence). CDR3 nucleotides: TGCAGTGCTCGTCGTCCTAGCGGGAGGACTAGCACAGATACGCAGTATTTT. This translates into CSARRPSGRTSTDTQYF.

This clonotype was counted between two and nine times. The V gene is TRBV10-3, the J gene TRBJ1-5; possible D gene TRBD1, 6 bases. The ends were cut back, 0 bases at V and 7 bases at J, with 10 bases in the middle. CDR1 is ENHRY, CDR2 SYGVKD, per germline. The CDR3 is 14 amino acids. The CDR3: CAISESRGRQPQHF. CDR3 in DNA: TGTGCCATCAGTGAGTCCAGGGGCAGACAGCCCCAGCATTTT.

This clonotype was found many times. The CDR3 loop reads CSAWANYGYTF. As DNA, the CDR3 is TGCAGTGCCTGGGCTAACTATGGCTACACCTTC. The J gene is TRBJ1-2, the V gene TRBV20-1; D gene unclear. The germline V and J ends were trimmed by 6 bases and 0 bases, with 5 bases remaining between them. Germline lookup yields CDR1 DFQATT and CDR2 SNEGSKA (reference sequence). CDR3 length: 11 residues.

The chain is built from TRBV24-1 and TRBJ2-1; D gene uncertain. The CDR3 has 14 residues. The V and J ends lost 5 bases and 3 bases respectively, with 10 bases between them. Germline values: CDR1 KGHDR, CDR2 SFDVKD. CDR3 loop: CATSAAGLYNEQFF. CDR3 nucleotides: TGTGCCACCAGTGCTGCCGGTCTCTACAATGAGCAGTTCTTC.

As for this clonotype: The junction differs from germline at one of its ends, possibly a read error. The V gene is TRBV15, the J gene TRBJ2-2; weak D call: TRBD2 (6 bases). Looked up from germline, CDR1 is LNHNV and CDR2 is YYDKDF (reference sequence). The CDR3 is made up of 18 amino acids. The CDR3 nucleotides read TGTGCCACCAGAAGAGGAGGGGATGAACGGCAAAGGCCGGGGGAGCTGTTTTTT. Protein: CATRRGGDERQRPGELFF. Full variable domain (outside the CDR3, taken from reference TRBV15 and TRBJ2-2): DAMVIQNPRYQVTQFGKPVTLSCSQTLNHNVMYWYQQKSSQAPKLLFHYYDKDFNNEADTPDNFQSRRPNTSFCFLDIRSPGLGDTAMYLCATRRGGDERQRPGELFFGEGSRLTVL.

This clonotype has a handful of counts. The chain combines TRBV24-1 with TRBJ2-1; 12 nucleotides match TRBD1. The germline gives CDR1 KGHDR, CDR2 SFDVKD. J gave up 6 bases and V 6 bases, and 11 bases lay outside the gene matches. The CDR3 extends over 17 amino acids. CDR3 nucleotide sequence: TGTGCCACCAGTACCCACCGGGGACAGGGGGCGAGCAATGAGCAGTTCTTC. Residues: CATSTHRGQGASNEQFF.

This clonotype has at least ten counts. The chain carries TRBV7-2 and TRBJ2-3; D is ambiguous. V was trimmed by 1 base and J by 8 bases, leaving 10 bases between them. Germline V CDR1 and CDR2: SGHTA, FQGNSA. This CDR3 has 13 amino acids. The CDR3: CASSLEGFGTQYF. In DNA form, the CDR3 reads TGTGCCAGCAGCTTAGAAGGGTTCGGTACGCAGTATTTT.

J is TRBJ2-1 and V is TRBV20-1; D possibly corresponds to TRBD1 (5 bases). The CDR3 is 13 residues long. The germline V gene encodes CDR1 DFQATT and CDR2 SNEGSKA (reference sequence). V shed 3 bases and J shed 3 bases, with 9 bases lying between them. CDR3 region: CSASLGDYNEQFF. As DNA, the CDR3 is TGCAGTGCTAGCCTAGGGGACTACAATGAGCAGTTCTTC.

This chain links TRBV18 with TRBJ1-2; tentative D call: TRBD1 (6 bases). CDR1 and CDR2 (germline): KGHSH, LQKENI. The V end was cut by 5 bases, the J end by 2 bases, with 15 bases between. CDR3 size: 15 residues. The CDR3: CASSSDPDRNYGYTF. The CDR3 DNA sequence: TGTGCCAGCTCATCAGATCCTGACAGGAACTATGGCTACACCTTC.

The chain is built from TRBV7-2 and TRBJ2-1; possibly TRBD2 for D (5 bases). This CDR3 spans 16 amino acids. V lost 0 bases and J lost 6, with 15 bases in between. Germline CDR1 reads SGHTA; CDR2 reads FQGNSA. The CDR3 nucleotides are TGTGCCAGCAGCTTAGCCCCGCGGACTCCGAGCAATGAGCAGTTCTTC. The encoded protein is CASSLAPRTPSNEQFF.

This chain uses TRBV7-8 with TRBJ2-7; D call uncertain. The germline CDR1 and CDR2 sequences are SGHVS and FQNEAQ. The CDR3 spans 12 residues. The germline V and J ends were trimmed by 2 bases and 4 bases, with 6 bases remaining between them. CDR3 protein: CASSLKAYEQYF. The CDR3 region has the DNA TGTGCCAGCAGCTTAAAAGCTTACGAGCAGTACTTC. The full variable domain, rest sourced from reference TRBV7-8 and TRBJ2-7, is GAGVSQSPRYKVAKRGQDVALRCDPISGHVSLFWYQQALGQGPEFLTYFQNEAQLDKSGLPSDRFFAERPEGSVSTLKIQRTQQEDSAVYLCASSLKAYEQYFGPGTRLTVT.

This clonotype has only a few counts. The chain carries TRBV11-1 and TRBJ1-1, with D hard to call. The germline V gene encodes CDR1 SGHAT and CDR2 FQDESV (reference sequence). The CDR3 totals 11 residues. Trimming removed 6 bases at V and 7 bases at J, with 9 bases between. The CDR3 DNA reads as TGTGCCAGCAGTCAACGGCTTGAAGCTTTCTTT. Translation gives CASSQRLEAFF.

This clonotype was counted between two and nine times. V gene TRBV20-1 combines with J gene TRBJ2-3; 11 bases match TRBD2. CDR3 length equals 15 residues. J lost 0 bases, V lost 6 bases, and 5 bases had no gene match. Germline loops: CDR1 DFQATT, CDR2 SNEGSKA (reference sequence). In DNA, the CDR3 is TGCAGTGCCCCGACTAGCGGGACTAGCACAGATACGCAGTATTTT. It translates to CSAPTSGTSTDTQYF.

This clonotype was found a few times. The genes are TRBV12-3 or TRBV12-4 and TRBJ1-1; D is possibly TRBD1 (5 bases). Trimming took off 7 bases at V and 1 base at J, with 22 bases between the two ends. The CDR3 is 17 amino acids. The CDR3 nucleotides are TGTGCCAGCACGAAAGATGTAAGGGGCAAAAAGAACACTGAAGCTTTCTTT. Its protein is CASTKDVRGKKNTEAFF.

This clonotype has at least ten counts. The chain couples TRBV20-1 to TRBJ1-6; D unresolved. Germline CDR1 and CDR2: DFQATT and SNEGSKA (reference sequence). V was clipped by 3 bases and J by 7 bases, with 10 bases between them. The CDR3 is 13 residues long. The CDR3 DNA sequence: TGCAGTGCTAGGGGCAGCCCAAATTCACCCCTCCACTTT. Translating it yields CSARGSPNSPLHF.

The V call is TRBV6-1, the J call TRBJ2-1; 8 nucleotides align to TRBD2. This CDR3 has 15 residues. Germline V CDR1 and CDR2: MNHNS, SASEGT. V lost 6 bases, J lost 7 bases, and 11 bases stayed unmatched. CDR3 coding DNA: TGTGCCAGCAGGCCGACGGGGGGGGGCTTGAATGAGCAGTTCTTC. Its translation: CASRPTGGGLNEQFF.